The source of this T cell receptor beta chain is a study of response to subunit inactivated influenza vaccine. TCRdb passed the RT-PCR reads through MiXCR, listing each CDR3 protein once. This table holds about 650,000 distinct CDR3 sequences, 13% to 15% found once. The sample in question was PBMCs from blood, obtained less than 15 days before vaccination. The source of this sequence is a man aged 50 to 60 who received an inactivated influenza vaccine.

CDR3 nucleotide sequence: TGTGCCAGCAGTACGACCTTTCTGGGACTAGAGACCTACGAGCAGTACTTC. This gives the protein CASSTTFLGLETYEQYF. The chain recombines TRBV6-1 with TRBJ2-7; 8 positions agree with TRBD2. Trimming cost V 5 bases and J 2 bases; bases outside gene matches: 14. This CDR3 is built from 17 residues. Germline CDR1 and CDR2: MNHNS and SASEGT.